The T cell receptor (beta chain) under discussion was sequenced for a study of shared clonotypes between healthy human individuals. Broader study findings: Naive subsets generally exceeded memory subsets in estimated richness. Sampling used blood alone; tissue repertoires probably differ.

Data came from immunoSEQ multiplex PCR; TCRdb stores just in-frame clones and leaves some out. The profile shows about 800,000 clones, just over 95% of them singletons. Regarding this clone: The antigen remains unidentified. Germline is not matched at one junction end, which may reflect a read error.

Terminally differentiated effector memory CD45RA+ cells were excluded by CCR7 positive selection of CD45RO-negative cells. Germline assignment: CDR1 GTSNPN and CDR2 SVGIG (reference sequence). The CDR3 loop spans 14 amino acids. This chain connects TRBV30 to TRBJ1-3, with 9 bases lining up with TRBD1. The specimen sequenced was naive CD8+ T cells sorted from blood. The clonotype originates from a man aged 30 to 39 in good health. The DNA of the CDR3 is TGTGCCTGGAGCGCAAAATGGGACAGGGTGGATGTGGATTTT. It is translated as CAWSAKWDRVDVDF.